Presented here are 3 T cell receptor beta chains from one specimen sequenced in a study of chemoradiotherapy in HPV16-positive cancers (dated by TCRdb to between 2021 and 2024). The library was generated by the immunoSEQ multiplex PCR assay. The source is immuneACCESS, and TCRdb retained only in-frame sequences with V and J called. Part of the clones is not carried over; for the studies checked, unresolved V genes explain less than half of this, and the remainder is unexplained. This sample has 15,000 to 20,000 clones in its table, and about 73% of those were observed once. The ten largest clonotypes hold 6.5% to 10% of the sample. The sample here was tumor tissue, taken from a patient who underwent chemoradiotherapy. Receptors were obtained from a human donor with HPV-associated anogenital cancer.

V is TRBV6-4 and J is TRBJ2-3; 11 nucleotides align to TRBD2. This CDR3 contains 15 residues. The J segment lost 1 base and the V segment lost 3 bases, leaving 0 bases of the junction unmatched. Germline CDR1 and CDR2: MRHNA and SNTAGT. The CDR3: CASSETSGGTDTQYF. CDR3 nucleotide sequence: TGTGCCAGCAGTGAGACTAGCGGGGGCACAGATACGCAGTATTTT.

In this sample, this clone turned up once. The chain's CDR3 is CASSQDTAGESTDTQYF. CDR3 DNA: TGTGCCAGCAGCCAAGATACGGCGGGGGAGAGCACAGATACGCAGTATTTT. This sequence joins TRBV4-2 and TRBJ2-3; 7 bases match TRBD2. The CDR3 contains 17 residues. V shed 0 bases and J 0 bases; nucleotides not matched to a gene: 6. Per germline, CDR1 LGHNA and CDR2 YNFKEQ.

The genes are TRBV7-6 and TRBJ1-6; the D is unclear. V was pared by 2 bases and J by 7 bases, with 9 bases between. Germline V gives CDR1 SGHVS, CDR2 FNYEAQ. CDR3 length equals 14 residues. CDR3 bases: TGTGCCAGCAGCTTACTCGCAGTAAATTCACCCCTCCACTTT. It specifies CASSLLAVNSPLHF.